This TCR beta chain was captured by sequencing in a study of Graves' ophthalmopathy and Graves' hyperthyroidism (dated by TCRdb to the late 2010s). Describing the broader study: Peripheral blood samples were taken at the time of initial diagnosis, before any treatment was given. After sampling, hyperthyroidism patients received methimazole starting at 30 mg daily, and ophthalmopathy patients received high-dose intravenous methylprednisolone. A discovery set of more than 90 patients (roughly 43 ophthalmopathy, 55 to 60 stable hyperthyroidism) was enrolled to explore V-J signatures distinguishing ophthalmopathy from hyperthyroidism. In total, 135 blood samples were TCR-sequenced: approximately 40 ophthalmopathy, some 75 hyperthyroidism and approximately 17 hyperthyroidism-to-ophthalmopathy patients. In six hyperthyroidism patients, T-cell repertoires of thyroid tissue and blood were compared. The study used TCR beta repertoire signatures to distinguish Graves' ophthalmopathy from Graves' hyperthyroidism and to predict progression to ophthalmopathy. The independent validation cohort included 18 to 20 hyperthyroidism patients plus 17 patients who later progressed from hyperthyroidism to ophthalmopathy. The research as a whole found: In validation, the model predicted ophthalmopathy progression with about 70% sensitivity and approximately 75% specificity; fewer than 15 predicted patients were CT-confirmed with GO in a median of around 6.5 months. Most expanded thyroid clonotypes with a frequency above 0.001 also appeared in blood, which suggests that blood repertoires may reflect the immune response in the thyroid. Ophthalmopathy was separated from stable hyperthyroidism by the 13-signature model with more than 85% sensitivity and approximately 84% specificity in cross-validation and with 80%/75% in the test set. Sample size was not statistically predetermined, and group allocation was not concealed from the investigators.

This clonotype has a count of ten or more. Its antigen remains unidentified. Per-base qualities were not stored, and no clone one base away is much larger. V was cut back by 10 bases and J by 2 bases, leaving a gap of 14 bases between them. The CDR3 holds 13 amino acids from the cysteine to the phenylalanine. Only the CDR3 DNA is retained, 39 bases long and in frame from the first base. The germline V gene yields MNHEY for CDR1 and SVGEGT for CDR2. For repertoire sequencing, the TCR beta CDR3 regions were amplified from RNA transcripts. The first round was an RT-PCR using HTBI primers with the Qiagen OneStep RT-PCR kit, and this first round was followed by a second-round multiplex PCR, then size selection and purification. Sequencing of the libraries was carried out on an Illumina HiSeq2000 in paired-end mode with 100 bp reads. Under the source paper's analysis protocol: SOAPnuke was used for read processing, and reads with adapters, uncalled bases, a mean Phred below 15, or no exact constant-primer or identifier match were discarded. COPE v1.2.5 was used to merge high-quality paired reads. Unique nucleotide sequences were defined as clonotypes and aligned to IMGT TRB V, D and J references using MiTCR v1.1. Analysis was restricted to V-J combinations with a frequency above 0.0001, which covered roughly 99% of repertoires. For each V-J combination, a TCR clonal expansion and chaos score was defined as the ratio of F50 clonal expansion to chaos observed in the TCRdist matrix. Features were reduced by Welch's t-statistics and random forest to roughly 14 V-J combinations, which fed a naive Bayes classifier. Thyroid-blood repertoire similarity was quantified with the Morisita-Horn index. The public sequencing data were trimmed at Q25 with fastp and processed into clonotypes with MiXCR by TCRdb, which kept only in-frame beta chains. CDR3 protein duplicates are merged, each entry listing the most common genes and DNA. The V and J calls and clone size come from TCRdb's table, not from the authors' own analysis. Here the sample has 300,000 to 350,000 distinct CDR3 sequences; around a sixth occur a single time. The top ten clones comprise around an eighth of the sample.

The ophthalmopathy patients had moderately to severely active disease, with a Clinical Activity Score of 3 or higher, a NOSPECS grade of 4 or higher, and a disease duration of less than 3 months. Patients with other autoimmune diseases, uncontrolled infections, pregnancy or lactation were excluded from the study. Clinical symptoms, serum thyroxine, TRAb, thyroid ultrasound and orbital computed tomography formed the basis of the diagnosis. PBMCs were isolated from more than 9 ml of fresh peripheral blood by Ficoll-Paque density gradient centrifugation. Total RNA was extracted using Trizol reagent, and RNA quality was checked on an Agilent 2100 Bioanalyzer.

The sequence derives from an adult man with Graves' ophthalmopathy. The sequence links TRBV6-2 or TRBV6-3 to TRBJ1-1; TRBD1 is possibly the D segment (6 matching bases). Sample: peripheral blood. The CDR3 region has the sequence CATRGELNTEAFF. The sequence in DNA is TGTGCCACCAGGGGAGAACTAAACACTGAAGCTTTCTTT.